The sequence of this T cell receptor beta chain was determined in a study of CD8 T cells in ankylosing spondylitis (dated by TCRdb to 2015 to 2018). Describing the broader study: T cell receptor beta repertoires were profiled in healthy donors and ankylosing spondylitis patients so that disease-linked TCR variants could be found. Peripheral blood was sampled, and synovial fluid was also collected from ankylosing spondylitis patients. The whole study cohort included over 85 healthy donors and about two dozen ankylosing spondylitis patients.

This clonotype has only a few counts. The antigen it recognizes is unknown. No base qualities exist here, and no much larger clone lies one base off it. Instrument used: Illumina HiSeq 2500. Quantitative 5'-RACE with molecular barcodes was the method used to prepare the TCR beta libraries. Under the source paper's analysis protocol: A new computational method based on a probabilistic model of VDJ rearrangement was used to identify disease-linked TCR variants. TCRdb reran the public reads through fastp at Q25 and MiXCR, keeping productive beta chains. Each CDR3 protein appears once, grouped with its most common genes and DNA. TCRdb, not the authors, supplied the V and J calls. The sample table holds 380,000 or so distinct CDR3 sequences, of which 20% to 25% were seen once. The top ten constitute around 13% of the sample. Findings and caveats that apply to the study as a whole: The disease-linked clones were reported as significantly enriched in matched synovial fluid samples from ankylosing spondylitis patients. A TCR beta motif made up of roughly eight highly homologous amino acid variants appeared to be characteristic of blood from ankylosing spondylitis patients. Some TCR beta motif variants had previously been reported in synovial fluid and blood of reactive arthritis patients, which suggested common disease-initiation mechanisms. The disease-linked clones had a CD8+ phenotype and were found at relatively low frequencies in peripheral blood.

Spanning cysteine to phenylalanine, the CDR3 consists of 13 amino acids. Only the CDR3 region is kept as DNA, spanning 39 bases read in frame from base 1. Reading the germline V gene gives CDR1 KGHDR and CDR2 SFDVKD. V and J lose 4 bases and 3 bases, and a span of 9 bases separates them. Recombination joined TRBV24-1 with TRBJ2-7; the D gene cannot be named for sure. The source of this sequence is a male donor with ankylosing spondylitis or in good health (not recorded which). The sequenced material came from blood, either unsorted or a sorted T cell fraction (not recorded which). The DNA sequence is TGTGCCACCAGTGACGCGGCCCACTACGAGCAGTACTTC. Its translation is CATSDAAHYEQYF.